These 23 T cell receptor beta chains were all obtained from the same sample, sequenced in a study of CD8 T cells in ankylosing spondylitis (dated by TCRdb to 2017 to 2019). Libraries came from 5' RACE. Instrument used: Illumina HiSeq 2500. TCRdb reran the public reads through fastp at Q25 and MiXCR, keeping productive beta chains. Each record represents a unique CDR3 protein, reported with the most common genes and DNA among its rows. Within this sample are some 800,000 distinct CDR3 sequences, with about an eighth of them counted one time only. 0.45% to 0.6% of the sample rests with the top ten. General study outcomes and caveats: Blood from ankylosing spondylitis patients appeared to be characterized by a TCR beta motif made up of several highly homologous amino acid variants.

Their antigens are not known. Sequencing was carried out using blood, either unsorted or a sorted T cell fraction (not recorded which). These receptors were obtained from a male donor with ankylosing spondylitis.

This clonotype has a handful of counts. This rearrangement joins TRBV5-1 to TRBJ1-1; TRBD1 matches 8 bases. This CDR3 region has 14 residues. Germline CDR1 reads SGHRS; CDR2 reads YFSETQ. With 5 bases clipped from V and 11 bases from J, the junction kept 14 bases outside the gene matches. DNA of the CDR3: TGCGCCAGCAGGTCCCCGGGACAGGCCCCCTCGGCTTTCTTT. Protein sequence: CASRSPGQAPSAFF. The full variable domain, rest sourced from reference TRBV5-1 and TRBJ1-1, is KAGVTQTPRYLIKTRGQQVTLSCSPISGHRSVSWYQQTPGQGLQFLFEYFSETQRNKGNFPGRFSGRQFSNSRSEMNVSTLELGDSALYLCASRSPGQAPSAFFGQGTRLTVV.

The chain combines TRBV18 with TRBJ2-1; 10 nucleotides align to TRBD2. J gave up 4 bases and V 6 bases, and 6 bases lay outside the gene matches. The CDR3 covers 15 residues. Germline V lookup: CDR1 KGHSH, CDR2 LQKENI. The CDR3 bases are TGTGCCAGCTCCCTAGCGGGGGACCCTTACAATGAGCAGTTCTTC. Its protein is CASSLAGDPYNEQFF.

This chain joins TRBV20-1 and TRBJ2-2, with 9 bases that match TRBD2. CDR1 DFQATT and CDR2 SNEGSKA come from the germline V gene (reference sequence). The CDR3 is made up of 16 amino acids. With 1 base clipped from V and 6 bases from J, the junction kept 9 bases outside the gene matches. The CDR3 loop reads CSARVGGRVLPGELFF. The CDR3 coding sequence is TGCAGTGCTAGAGTCGGCGGGAGGGTTTTGCCCGGGGAGCTGTTTTTT.

The CDR3 DNA reads as TGTGCCAGCAGTTTATCCGGGGCCGGTGGAGAGACCCAGTACTTC. Translation: CASSLSGAGGETQYF. This chain links TRBV28 with TRBJ2-5; perhaps D is TRBD1 or TRBD2 (5 bases each). The CDR3 consists of 15 residues. Looked up from germline, CDR1 is MDHEN and CDR2 is SYDVKM. V shed 1 base and J shed 4 bases, with 13 bases lying between them.

Here the CDR3 reads CASSYIGGGLNEQFF. The CDR3, as DNA: TGTGCCAGCAGTTACATCGGAGGCGGGCTTAATGAGCAGTTCTTC. The chain is built from TRBV6-5 and TRBJ2-1, with D perhaps matching TRBD2 (5 bases). The CDR3 extends over 15 amino acids. V lost 2 bases, J lost 7 bases, and 15 bases lay in between. Germline V CDR1 and CDR2: MNHEY, SVGAGI.

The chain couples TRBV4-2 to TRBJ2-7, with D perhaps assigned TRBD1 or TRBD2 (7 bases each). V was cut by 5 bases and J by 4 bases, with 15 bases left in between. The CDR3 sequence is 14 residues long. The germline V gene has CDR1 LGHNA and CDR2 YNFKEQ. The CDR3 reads CASSSAGQLYEQYF. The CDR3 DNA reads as TGTGCCAGCAGCTCAGCGGGACAGCTTTACGAGCAGTACTTC.

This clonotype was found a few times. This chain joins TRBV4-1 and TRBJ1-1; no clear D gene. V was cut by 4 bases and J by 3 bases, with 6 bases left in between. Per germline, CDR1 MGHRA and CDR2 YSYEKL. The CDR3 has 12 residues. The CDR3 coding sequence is TGCGCCAGCAGCCCCGTAGACACTGAAGCTTTCTTT. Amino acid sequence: CASSPVDTEAFF.

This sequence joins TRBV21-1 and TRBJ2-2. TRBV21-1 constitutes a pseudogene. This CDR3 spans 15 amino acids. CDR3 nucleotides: TGTGCCAGCAGCAAGGCACTAGAGAGCACCGGGGAGCTGTTTTTT. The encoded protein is CASSKALESTGELFF.

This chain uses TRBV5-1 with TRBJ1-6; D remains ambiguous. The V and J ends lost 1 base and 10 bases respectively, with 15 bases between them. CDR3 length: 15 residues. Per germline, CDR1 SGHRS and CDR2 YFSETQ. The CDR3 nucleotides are TGCGCCAGCAGCTTGTCTCCGGACTCGGAATCACCCCTCCACTTT. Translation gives CASSLSPDSESPLHF.

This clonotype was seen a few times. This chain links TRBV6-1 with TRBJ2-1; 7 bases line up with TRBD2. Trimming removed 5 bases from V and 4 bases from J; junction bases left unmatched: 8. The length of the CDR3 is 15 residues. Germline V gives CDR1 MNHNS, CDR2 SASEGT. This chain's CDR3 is CASSRRDYLYNEQFF. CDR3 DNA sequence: TGTGCCAGCAGTCGGAGGGACTACCTTTACAATGAGCAGTTCTTC.

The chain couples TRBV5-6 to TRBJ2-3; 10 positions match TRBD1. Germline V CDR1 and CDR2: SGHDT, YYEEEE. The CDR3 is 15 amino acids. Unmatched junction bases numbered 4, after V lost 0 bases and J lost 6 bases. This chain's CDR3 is CASSLATGGWDTQYF. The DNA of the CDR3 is TGTGCCAGCAGCTTGGCGACAGGGGGCTGGGATACGCAGTATTTT. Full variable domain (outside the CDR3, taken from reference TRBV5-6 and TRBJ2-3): DAGVTQSPTHLIKTRGQQVTLRCSPKSGHDTVSWYQQALGQGPQFIFQYYEEEERQRGNFPDRFSGHQFPNYSSELNVNALLLGDSALYLCASSLATGGWDTQYFGPGTRLTVL.

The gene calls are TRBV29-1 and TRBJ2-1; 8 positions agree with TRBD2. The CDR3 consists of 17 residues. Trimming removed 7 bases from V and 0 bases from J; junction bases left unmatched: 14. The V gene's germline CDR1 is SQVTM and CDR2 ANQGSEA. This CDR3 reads CSAKGIAGGSSYNEQFF. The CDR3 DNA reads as TGCAGCGCCAAAGGAATTGCGGGGGGAAGCTCCTACAATGAGCAGTTCTTC.

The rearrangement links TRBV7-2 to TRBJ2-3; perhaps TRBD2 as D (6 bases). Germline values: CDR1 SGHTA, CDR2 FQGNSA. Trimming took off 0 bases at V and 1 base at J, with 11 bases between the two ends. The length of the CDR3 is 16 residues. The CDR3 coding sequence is TGTGCCAGCAGCTTAGCGAGGGCGGGGCGCACAGATACGCAGTATTTT. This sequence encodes CASSLARAGRTDTQYF. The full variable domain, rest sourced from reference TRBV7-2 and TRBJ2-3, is GAGVSQSPSNKVTEKGKDVELRCDPISGHTALYWYRQSLGQGLEFLIYFQGNSAPDKSGLPSDRFSAERTGGSVSTLTIQRTQQEDSAVYLCASSLARAGRTDTQYFGPGTRLTVL.

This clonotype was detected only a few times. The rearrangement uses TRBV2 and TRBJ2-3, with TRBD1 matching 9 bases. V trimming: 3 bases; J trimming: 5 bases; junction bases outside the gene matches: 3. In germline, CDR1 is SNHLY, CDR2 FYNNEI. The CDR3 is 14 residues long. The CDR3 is CASSEGQGGDTQYF. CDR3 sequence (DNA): TGTGCCAGCAGTGAGGGACAGGGAGGAGATACGCAGTATTTT.

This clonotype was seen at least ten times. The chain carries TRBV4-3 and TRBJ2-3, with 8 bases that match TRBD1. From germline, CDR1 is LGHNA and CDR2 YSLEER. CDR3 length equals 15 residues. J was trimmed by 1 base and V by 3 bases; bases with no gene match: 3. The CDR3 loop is CASSHGQGGTDTQYF. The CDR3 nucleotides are TGCGCCAGCAGCCACGGACAGGGAGGCACAGATACGCAGTATTTT.

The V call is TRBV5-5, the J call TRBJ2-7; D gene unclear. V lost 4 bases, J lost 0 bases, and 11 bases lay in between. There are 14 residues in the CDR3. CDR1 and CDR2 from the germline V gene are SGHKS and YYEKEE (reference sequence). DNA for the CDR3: TGTGCCAGCAGCAGTGGACCCCGCTCCTACGAGCAGTACTTC. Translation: CASSSGPRSYEQYF.

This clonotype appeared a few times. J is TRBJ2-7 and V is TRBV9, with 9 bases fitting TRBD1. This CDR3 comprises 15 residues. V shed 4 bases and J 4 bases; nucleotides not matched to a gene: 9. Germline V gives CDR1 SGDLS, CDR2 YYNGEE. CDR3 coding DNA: TGTGCCAGCAGCATAAGAGCGACAGGGGGGTACGAGCAGTACTTC. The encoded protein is CASSIRATGGYEQYF.

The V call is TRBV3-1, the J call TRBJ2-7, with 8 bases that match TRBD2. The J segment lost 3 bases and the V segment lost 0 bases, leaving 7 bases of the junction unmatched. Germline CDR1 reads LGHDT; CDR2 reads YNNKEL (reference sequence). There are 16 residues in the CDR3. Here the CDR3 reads CASSQDRELAVYEQYF. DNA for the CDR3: TGTGCCAGCAGCCAAGATCGAGAACTAGCGGTCTACGAGCAGTACTTC.

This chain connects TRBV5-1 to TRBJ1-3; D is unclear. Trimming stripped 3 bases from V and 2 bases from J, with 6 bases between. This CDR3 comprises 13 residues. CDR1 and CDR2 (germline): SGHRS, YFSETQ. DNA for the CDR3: TGCGCCAGCAGCTCTATAACTGGAAACACCATATATTTT. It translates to CASSSITGNTIYF.

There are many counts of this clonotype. CDR3 amino acids: CASSFGRGGFQETQYF. DNA of the CDR3: TGTGCCAGCAGCTTCGGGAGAGGGGGATTCCAAGAGACCCAGTACTTC. This sequence joins TRBV5-5 and TRBJ2-5; D tentatively reads TRBD1 or TRBD2 (6 bases each). Germline V gene lookup returns CDR1 SGHKS and CDR2 YYEKEE (reference sequence). V was trimmed by 2 bases and J by 1 base, leaving 15 bases between them. This CDR3 is 16 amino acids long.

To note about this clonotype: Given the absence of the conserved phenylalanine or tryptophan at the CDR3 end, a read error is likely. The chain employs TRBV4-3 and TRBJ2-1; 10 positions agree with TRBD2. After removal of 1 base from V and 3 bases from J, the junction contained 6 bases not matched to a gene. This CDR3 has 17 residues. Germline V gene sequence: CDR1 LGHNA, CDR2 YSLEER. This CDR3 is CASSQGLAGADYNEQFI. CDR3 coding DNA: TGCGCCAGCAGCCAAGGACTAGCGGGTGCGGACTACAATGAGCAGTTCATC.

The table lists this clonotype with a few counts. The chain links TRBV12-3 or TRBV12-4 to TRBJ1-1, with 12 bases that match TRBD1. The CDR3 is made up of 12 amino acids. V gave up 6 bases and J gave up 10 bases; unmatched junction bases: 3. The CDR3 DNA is TGTGCCAGCAGCCGGGACAGGGGGCTAGCTTTCTTT. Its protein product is CASSRDRGLAFF.

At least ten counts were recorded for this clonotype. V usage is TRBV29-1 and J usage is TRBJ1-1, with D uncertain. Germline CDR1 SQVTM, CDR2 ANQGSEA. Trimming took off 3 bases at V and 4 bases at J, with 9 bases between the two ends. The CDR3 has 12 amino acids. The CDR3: CSVEVSRTEAFF. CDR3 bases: TGCAGCGTTGAGGTGTCACGCACTGAAGCTTTCTTT.